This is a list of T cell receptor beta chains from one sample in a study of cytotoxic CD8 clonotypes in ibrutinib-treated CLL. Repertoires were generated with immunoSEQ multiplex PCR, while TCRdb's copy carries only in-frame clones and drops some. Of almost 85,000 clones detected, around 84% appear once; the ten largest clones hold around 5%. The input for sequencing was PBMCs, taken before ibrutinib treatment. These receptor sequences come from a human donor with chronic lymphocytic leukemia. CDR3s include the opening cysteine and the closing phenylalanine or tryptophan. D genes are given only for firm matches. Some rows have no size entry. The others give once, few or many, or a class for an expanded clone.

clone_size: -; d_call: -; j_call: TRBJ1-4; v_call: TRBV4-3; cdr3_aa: CASSRVAGINEGLFF; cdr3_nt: TGCGCCAGCAGCCGCGTGGCAGGAATAAATGAAGGGCTGTTTTTT
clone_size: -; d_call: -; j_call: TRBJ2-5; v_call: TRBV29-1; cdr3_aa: CSPRRETQYF; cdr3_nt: TGCAGCCCTCGGAGAGAGACCCAGTACTTC
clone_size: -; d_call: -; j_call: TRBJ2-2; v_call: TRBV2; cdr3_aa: CASKIDSTGELFF; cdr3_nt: TGTGCCAGCAAGATCGACAGCACCGGGGAGCTGTTTTTT
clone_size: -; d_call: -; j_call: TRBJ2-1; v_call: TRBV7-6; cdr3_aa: CASSFAGSYNEQFF; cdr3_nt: TGTGCCAGCAGCTTTGCGGGGTCCTACAATGAGCAGTTCTTC
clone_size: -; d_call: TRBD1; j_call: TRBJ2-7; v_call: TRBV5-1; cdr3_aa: CASSSTGEIYEQYF; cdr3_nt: TGCGCCAGCAGCTCTACAGGGGAGATTTACGAGCAGTACTTC
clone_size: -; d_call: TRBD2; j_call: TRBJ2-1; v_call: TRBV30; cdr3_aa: CAWSRTSGGRGQFF; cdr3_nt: TGTGCCTGGAGTCGGACTAGCGGGGGCCGGGGGCAGTTCTTC
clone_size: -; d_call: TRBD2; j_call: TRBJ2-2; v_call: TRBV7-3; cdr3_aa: CASRLAGNTGELFF; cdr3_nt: TGTGCCAGCAGACTAGCGGGAAACACCGGGGAGCTGTTTTTT
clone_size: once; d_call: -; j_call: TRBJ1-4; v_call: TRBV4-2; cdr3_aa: CASSQDGASGDEKLFF; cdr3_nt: TGTGCCAGCAGCCAAGATGGGGCGTCAGGGGATGAAAAACTGTTTTTT
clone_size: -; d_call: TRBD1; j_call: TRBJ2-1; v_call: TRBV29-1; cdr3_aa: CSVYKDRGVF; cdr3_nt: TGCAGCGTTTACAAGGACAGGGGTGTCTTC
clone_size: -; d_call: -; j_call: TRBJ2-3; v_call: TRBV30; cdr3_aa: CAWRIGGGASDTQYF; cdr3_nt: TGTGCCTGGAGAATTGGAGGAGGGGCTTCGGATACGCAGTATTTT
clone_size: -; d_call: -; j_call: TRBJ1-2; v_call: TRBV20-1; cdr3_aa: CSARGIGGYTF; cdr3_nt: TGCAGTGCTAGGGGGATTGGGGGCTACACCTTC
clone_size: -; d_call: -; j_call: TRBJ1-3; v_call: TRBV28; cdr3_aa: CASSPLLGRGPPEEGNTIYF; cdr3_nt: TGTGCCAGCAGCCCACTCTTAGGACGGGGCCCGCCCGAAGAGGGAAACACCATATATTTT
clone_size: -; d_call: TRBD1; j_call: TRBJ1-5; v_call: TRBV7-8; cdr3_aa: CASSFTGQGVLVRPQHF; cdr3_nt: TGTGCCAGCAGCTTTACCGGACAGGGGGTTTTGGTGCGGCCCCAGCATTTT
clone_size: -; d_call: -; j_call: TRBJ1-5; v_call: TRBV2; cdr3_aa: CASSVTGLQPQHF; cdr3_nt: TGTGCCAGCAGTGTTACAGGGTTGCAGCCCCAGCATTTT
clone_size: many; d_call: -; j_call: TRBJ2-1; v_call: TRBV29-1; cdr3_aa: CSLRGGTYNEQFF; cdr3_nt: TGCAGCCTAAGGGGGGGGACCTACAATGAGCAGTTCTTC
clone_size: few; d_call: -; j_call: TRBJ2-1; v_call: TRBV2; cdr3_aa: CASQNLRTPSSYNEQFF; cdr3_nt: TGTGCCAGCCAAAACCTCAGGACCCCGAGCTCCTACAATGAGCAGTTCTTC
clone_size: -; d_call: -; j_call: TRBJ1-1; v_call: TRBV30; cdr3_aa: CAWSEDTSLLAFF; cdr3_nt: TGTGCCTGGAGTGAGGACACTAGCCTTTTAGCTTTCTTT
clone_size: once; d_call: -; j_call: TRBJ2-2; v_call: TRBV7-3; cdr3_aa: CASSLSQWGGGELFF; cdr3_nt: TGTGCCAGCAGCTTAAGCCAATGGGGCGGCGGGGAGCTGTTTTTT
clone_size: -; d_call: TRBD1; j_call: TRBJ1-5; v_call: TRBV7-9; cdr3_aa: CASSLDLGQRMNQPQHF; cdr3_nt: TGTGCCAGCAGCTTAGATCTGGGACAGAGGATGAATCAGCCCCAGCATTTT
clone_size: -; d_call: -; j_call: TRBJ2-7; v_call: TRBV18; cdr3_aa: CASSPRGTSSYEQYF; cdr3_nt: TGTGCCAGCTCACCCAGAGGGACCTCCTCCTACGAGCAGTACTTC
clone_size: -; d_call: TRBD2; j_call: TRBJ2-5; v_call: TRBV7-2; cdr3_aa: CASSLSWGGQETQYF; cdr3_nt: TGTGCCAGCAGCCTAAGTTGGGGGGGTCAAGAGACCCAGTACTTC
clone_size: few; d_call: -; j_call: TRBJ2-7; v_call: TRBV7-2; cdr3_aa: CASSLGYDSRWYF; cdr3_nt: TGTGCCAGCAGCTTAGGGTACGACTCCAGGTGGTACTTC
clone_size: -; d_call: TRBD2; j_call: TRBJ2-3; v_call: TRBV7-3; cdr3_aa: CASSLVRGAGGDTQYF; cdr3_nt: TGTGCCAGCAGCTTAGTACGTGGAGCGGGAGGAGATACGCAGTATTTT